This T cell receptor (beta chain) comes out of a study of blood T cell repertoires in COVID-19. Those who participated ranged in age from about 18 to 89 years and resided in about two dozen US areas. The sample holds a few counts of this clone. As originally analysed: Amplified reference gene primers provided the basis for estimating nucleated cell counts. Profiling relied on immunoSEQ multiplex PCR, and the TCRdb table lists in-frame clones only, not all of them. The DNA gave D and trimming, while V, J and clone size come from that table. In the table there are about 430,000 clones, 75% to 90% of which are singletons. Germline CDR1 and CDR2: GTSNPN and SVGIG (reference sequence). The CDR3 spans 15 residues.

The rearrangement uses TRBV30 and TRBJ2-6; TRBD2 agrees at 8 bases. Sequencing input: PBMCs or T cells enriched from blood (not recorded which). The receptor was isolated from a man aged 30 to 45 who had recovered from COVID-19. The DNA of the CDR3 is TGTGCTTACAGCCGGGGGGGCGCTGGGGCCAACGTCCTGACTTTC. It specifies CAYSRGGAGANVLTF.